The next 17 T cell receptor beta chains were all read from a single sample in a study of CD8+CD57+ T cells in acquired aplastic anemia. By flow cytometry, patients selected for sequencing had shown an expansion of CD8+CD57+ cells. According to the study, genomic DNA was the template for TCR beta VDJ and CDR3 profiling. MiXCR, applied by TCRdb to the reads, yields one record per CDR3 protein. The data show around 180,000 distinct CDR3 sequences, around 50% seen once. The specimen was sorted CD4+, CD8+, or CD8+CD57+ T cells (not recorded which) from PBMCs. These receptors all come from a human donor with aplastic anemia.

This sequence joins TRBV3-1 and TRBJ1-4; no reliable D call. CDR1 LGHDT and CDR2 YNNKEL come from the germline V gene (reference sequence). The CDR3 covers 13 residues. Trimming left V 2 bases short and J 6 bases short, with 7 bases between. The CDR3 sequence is CASSQLRDEKLFF. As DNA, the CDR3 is TGTGCCAGCAGCCAACTTAGAGATGAAAAACTGTTTTTT.

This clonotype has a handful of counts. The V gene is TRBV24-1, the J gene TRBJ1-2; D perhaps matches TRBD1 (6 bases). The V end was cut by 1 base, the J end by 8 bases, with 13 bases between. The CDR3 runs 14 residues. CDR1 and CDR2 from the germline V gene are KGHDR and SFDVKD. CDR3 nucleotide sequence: TGTGCCACCAGTGATTTAGGGGGGCGTGGGGGCTACACCTTC. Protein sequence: CATSDLGGRGGYTF.

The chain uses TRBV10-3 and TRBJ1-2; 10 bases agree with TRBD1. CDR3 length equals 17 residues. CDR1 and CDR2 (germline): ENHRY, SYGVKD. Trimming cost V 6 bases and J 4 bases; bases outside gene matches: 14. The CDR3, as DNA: TGTGCCATCAGGCAAGGACAGGGGGTCGGTTCTAGCTATGGCTACACCTTC. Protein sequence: CAIRQGQGVGSSYGYTF.

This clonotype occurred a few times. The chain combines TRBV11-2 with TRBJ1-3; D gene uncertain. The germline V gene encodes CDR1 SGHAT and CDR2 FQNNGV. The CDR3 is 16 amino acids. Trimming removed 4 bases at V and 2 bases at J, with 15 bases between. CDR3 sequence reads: CASSYPPNGPGNTIYF. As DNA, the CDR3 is TGTGCCAGCAGCTATCCCCCTAACGGGCCTGGAAACACCATATATTTT.

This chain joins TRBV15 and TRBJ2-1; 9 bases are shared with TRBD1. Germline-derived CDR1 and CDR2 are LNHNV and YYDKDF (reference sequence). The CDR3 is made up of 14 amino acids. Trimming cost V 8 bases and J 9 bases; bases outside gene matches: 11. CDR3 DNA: TGTGCCACCCGACCCCGGACAGGGGATCGTGAGCAGTTCTTC. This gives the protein CATRPRTGDREQFF.

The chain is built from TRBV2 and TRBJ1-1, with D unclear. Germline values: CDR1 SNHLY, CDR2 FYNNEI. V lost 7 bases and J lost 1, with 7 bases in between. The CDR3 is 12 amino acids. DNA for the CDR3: TGTGCCAGCACTAAGGAGAACACTGAAGCTTTCTTT. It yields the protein CASTKENTEAFF.

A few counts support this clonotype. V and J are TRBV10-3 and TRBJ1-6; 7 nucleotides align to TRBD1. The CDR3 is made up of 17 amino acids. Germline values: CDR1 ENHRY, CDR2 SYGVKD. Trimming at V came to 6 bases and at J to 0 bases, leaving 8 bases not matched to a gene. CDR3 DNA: TGTGCCATCAGGGCGGACAGGCCGAGCTCCTATAATTCACCCCTCCACTTT. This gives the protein CAIRADRPSSYNSPLHF.

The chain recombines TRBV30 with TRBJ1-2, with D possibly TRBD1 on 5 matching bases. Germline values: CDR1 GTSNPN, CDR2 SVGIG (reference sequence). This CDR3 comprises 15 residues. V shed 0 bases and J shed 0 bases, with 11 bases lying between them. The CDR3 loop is CAWSVRQGSNYGYTF. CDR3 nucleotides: TGTGCCTGGAGTGTACGGCAGGGCTCTAACTATGGCTACACCTTC.

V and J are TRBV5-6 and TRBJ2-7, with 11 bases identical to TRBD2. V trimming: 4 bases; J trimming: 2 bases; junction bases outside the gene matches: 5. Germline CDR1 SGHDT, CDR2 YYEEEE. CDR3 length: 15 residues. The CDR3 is CASSEGLAVTYEQYF. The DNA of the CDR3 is TGTGCCAGCAGCGAGGGACTAGCGGTAACCTACGAGCAGTACTTC. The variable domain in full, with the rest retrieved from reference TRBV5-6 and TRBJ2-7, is DAGVTQSPTHLIKTRGQQVTLRCSPKSGHDTVSWYQQALGQGPQFIFQYYEEEERQRGNFPDRFSGHQFPNYSSELNVNALLLGDSALYLCASSEGLAVTYEQYFGPGTRLTVT.

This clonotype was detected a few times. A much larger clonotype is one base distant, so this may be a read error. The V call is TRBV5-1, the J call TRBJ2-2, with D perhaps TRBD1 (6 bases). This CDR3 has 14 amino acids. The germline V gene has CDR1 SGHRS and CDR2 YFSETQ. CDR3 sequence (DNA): TGCGCCAGCAGCCTTCGACAGGACACCGGGGAGCTGCTTTTT. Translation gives CASSLRQDTGELLF.

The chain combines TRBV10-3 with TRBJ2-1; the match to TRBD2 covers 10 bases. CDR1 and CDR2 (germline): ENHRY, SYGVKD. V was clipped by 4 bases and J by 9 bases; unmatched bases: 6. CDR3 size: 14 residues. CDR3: CAISGLAGGSEQFF. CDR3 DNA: TGTGCCATCAGTGGACTAGCGGGTGGCAGTGAGCAGTTCTTC.

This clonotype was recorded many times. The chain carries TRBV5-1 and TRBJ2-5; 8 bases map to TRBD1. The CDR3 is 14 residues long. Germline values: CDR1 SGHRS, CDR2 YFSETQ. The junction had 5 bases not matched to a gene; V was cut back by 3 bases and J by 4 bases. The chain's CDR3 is CASSSTGDSETQYF. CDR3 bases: TGCGCCAGCAGCTCGACAGGGGATTCAGAGACCCAGTACTTC.

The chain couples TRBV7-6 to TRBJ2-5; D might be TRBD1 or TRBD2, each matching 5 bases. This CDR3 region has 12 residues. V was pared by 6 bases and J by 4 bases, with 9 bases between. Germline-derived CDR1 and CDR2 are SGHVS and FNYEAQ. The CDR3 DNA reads TGTGCCAGCAGGGGGGATGGAGAGACCCAGTACTTC. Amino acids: CASRGDGETQYF.

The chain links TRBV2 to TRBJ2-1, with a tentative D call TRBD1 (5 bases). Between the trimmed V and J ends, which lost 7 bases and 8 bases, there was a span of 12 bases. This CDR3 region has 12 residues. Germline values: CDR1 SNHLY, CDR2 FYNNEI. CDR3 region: CASTFEGDEQFF. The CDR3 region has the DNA TGTGCCAGCACGTTTGAAGGGGATGAGCAGTTCTTC.

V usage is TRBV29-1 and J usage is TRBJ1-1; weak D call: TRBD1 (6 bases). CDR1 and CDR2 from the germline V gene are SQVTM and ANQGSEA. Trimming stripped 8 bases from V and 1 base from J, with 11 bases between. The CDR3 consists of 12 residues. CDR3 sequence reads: CSSGHANTEAFF. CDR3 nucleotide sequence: TGCAGCTCGGGACACGCGAACACTGAAGCTTTCTTT.

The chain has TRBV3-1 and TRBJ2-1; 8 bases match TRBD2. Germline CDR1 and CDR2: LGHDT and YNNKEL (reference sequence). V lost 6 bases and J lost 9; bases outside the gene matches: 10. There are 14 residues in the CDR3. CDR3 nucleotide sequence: TGTGCCAGCAGAGACCCGGGGGGGCCTGGTGAGCAGTTCTTC. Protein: CASRDPGGPGEQFF.

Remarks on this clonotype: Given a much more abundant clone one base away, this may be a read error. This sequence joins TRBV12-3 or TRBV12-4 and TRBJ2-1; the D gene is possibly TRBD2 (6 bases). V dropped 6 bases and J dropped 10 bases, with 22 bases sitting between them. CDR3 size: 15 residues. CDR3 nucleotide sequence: TGTGCCAGCAGCCCGTCTGACGGGGGATCCAGAGAGCAGTTCTTC. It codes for CASSPSDGGSREQFF.